One and the same sample provided the 12 T cell receptor beta chains below, sequenced in a study of blood T cell repertoires in COVID-19. Data came from immunoSEQ multiplex PCR; TCRdb stores just in-frame clones and leaves some out. The sample has 96,000 or so clones, 70% to 90% seen once. Sample: peripheral blood. Every receptor here comes from a human donor with COVID-19, enrolled during active disease. The donor label of this sample is uncertain.

V usage is TRBV2 and J usage is TRBJ2-3; D is unclear. This CDR3 is 15 amino acids long. V was pared by 6 bases and J by 0 bases, with 13 bases between. Germline CDR1 and CDR2: SNHLY and FYNNEI. DNA of the CDR3: TGTGCCAGCAGCCCTTTGGAGACTAGCACAGATACGCAGTATTTT. It is translated as CASSPLETSTDTQYF.

V gene TRBV27 combines with J gene TRBJ1-5; 7 bases fit TRBD1. V was clipped by 2 bases and J by 7 bases; unmatched bases: 5. This CDR3 is 14 amino acids long. Looked up from germline, CDR1 is MNHEY and CDR2 is SMNVEV (reference sequence). CDR3 DNA sequence: TGTGCCAGCAGTTTAAGGGGGCCCCTACAGCCCCAGCATTTT. Protein product: CASSLRGPLQPQHF.

This chain's CDR3 is CASSLGIDSLYEQYF. Written as DNA, the CDR3 is TGTGCCAGCAGCTTAGGGATAGACAGCCTCTACGAGCAGTACTTC. This chain links TRBV11-3 with TRBJ2-7; D might be TRBD1 (5 bases). Germline V gives CDR1 SGHNT, CDR2 YENEEA. V lost 1 base, J lost 3 bases, and 13 bases lay in between. CDR3 length equals 15 residues.

This chain joins TRBV5-1 and TRBJ2-7; maybe TRBD1 (6 bases). V was cut by 2 bases and J by 2 bases, with 8 bases left in between. Germline V gene data show CDR1 as SGHRS and CDR2 as YFSETQ. This CDR3 comprises 13 residues. This chain's CDR3 is CASSFEGAYEQYF. CDR3 DNA sequence: TGCGCCAGCAGCTTTGAGGGGGCCTACGAGCAGTACTTC.

The chain employs TRBV2 and TRBJ2-1; 11 bases align to TRBD2. Germline CDR1 is SNHLY and CDR2 is FYNNEI. The CDR3 length is 15 residues. Trimming cost V 8 bases and J 4 bases; bases outside gene matches: 7. The CDR3 bases are TGTGCCAGCGGCTTGGGACTAGCGGATTACAATGAGCAGTTCTTC. As protein: CASGLGLADYNEQFF.

The chain has TRBV6-6 and TRBJ1-6; no firm D call. The CDR3 has 14 residues. Per germline, CDR1 MNHNY and CDR2 SVGAGI (reference sequence). Trimming shortened V by 6 bases and J by 7 bases, and 13 bases separated the two germline ends. The CDR3, as DNA: TGTGCCAGCAGCTACGGGCCATCGAATTCACCCCTCCACTTT. Amino acid sequence: CASSYGPSNSPLHF.

The chain carries TRBV7-9 and TRBJ2-3; D unresolved. The CDR3 has 15 residues. Germline V CDR1 and CDR2: SEHNR, FQNEAQ (reference sequence). Trimming shortened V by 5 bases and J by 5 bases, and 17 bases separated the two germline ends. CDR3 DNA: TGTGCCAGCAGCCCCCAGTTGGTAGCTGGAGATACGCAGTATTTT. Its translation: CASSPQLVAGDTQYF.

The chain combines TRBV2 with TRBJ1-2; a possible D gene is TRBD1 (5 bases). Trimming took 4 bases from V and 6 from J, leaving 15 bases between them. The CDR3 totals 14 residues. Germline V gene lookup returns CDR1 SNHLY and CDR2 FYNNEI. The CDR3 nucleotides are TGTGCCAGCAGTGTTGAGACGGGGGGAGATGGCTACACCTTC. Protein sequence: CASSVETGGDGYTF.

The chain joins TRBV5-4 to TRBJ1-1; 10 bases align to TRBD1. V shed 4 bases and J 5 bases; nucleotides not matched to a gene: 8. Germline loops: CDR1 SGHNT, CDR2 YYREEE (reference sequence). This CDR3 has 15 amino acids. The CDR3 coding sequence is TGTGCCAGCAGCCACCGACAGGGGGCGCTTACTGAAGCTTTCTTT. It translates to CASSHRQGALTEAFF.

The chain carries TRBV28 and TRBJ2-3; D gene ambiguous. CDR3 size: 12 residues. V gave up 5 bases and J gave up 6 bases, with 9 bases separating them. CDR1 is MDHEN, CDR2 SYDVKM, per germline. The CDR3 here is CASSLKMDTQYF. As DNA, the CDR3 is TGTGCCAGCAGTCTAAAAATGGATACGCAGTATTTT.

The chain is built from TRBV19 and TRBJ1-2; 7 positions agree with TRBD1. V lost 3 bases to trimming and J lost 8 bases; unmatched junction nucleotides: 15. CDR1 and CDR2 from the germline V gene are LNHDA and SQIVND (reference sequence). This CDR3 is built from 16 residues. Here the CDR3 reads CASSITSDRVGYGYTF. DNA for the CDR3: TGTGCCAGTAGTATCACCTCCGACAGGGTCGGGTACGGCTACACCTTC. Full variable domain (rest looked up from reference TRBV19 and TRBJ1-2): DGGITQSPKYLFRKEGQNVTLSCEQNLNHDAMYWYRQDPGQGLRLIYYSQIVNDFQKGDIAEGYSVSREKKESFPLTVTSAQKNPTAFYLCASSITSDRVGYGYTFGSGTRLTVV.

This chain joins TRBV5-1 and TRBJ2-7; 10 nucleotides agree with TRBD1. In germline, CDR1 is SGHRS, CDR2 YFSETQ. The CDR3 runs 15 residues. The V and J ends lost 4 bases and 5 bases, in that order; junction bases with no gene match: 9. For the CDR3, the DNA is TGCGCCAGCAGCCGCGGACAGGGGGTGGGAGACGAGCAGTACTTC. It translates to CASSRGQGVGDEQYF.